This T cell receptor beta chain was recorded in a study of CD4+ T cells in melanoma. Profiled with immunoSEQ multiplex PCR; TCRdb holds only in-frame clones, not every one. The sample contains 110,000 to 150,000 clones, around 90% of which appear only once. Overall study results and limits: A reported correlation linked neoantigen-specific CD4+ T cells to CD8+, macrophage and B cell function. Reportedly, melanoma neoantigen-specific CD4+ T cells showed varied differentiation states.

For this clone: The antigen remains undetermined. This sample includes further DNA sequences coding for the same CDR3.

V gave up 4 bases and J gave up 0 bases, with 7 bases separating them. The CDR3 has 13 residues. From germline, CDR1 is SGHRS and CDR2 YFSETQ. The receptor comes from a human donor with melanoma. J is TRBJ1-1 and V is TRBV5-1; D remains unclear. The CDR3 sequence: CASSLGMNTEAFF. The CDR3 DNA follows: TGCGCCAGCAGCCTGGGGATGAACACTGAAGCTTTCTTT.